The 14 T cell receptor gamma chains in this list originate from one sample, sequenced in a study of gamma-delta T cells after stem cell transplantation. TCRdb reprocessed the RT-PCR reads through CATT. The sample consists of about 1,200 gamma-chain clones, around 16% of them appearing once. The sample comprised gamma-delta T cells. The receptors here all came from a human donor. It is not recorded whose cells these are; they may come from a transplant donor.

The gene calls are TRGV9 and TRGJ1 or TRGJ2. With 4 bases clipped from V and 6 bases from J, the junction kept 12 bases outside the gene matches. The germline V gene encodes CDR1 GITISATS and CDR2 ISYDGTV (reference sequence). CDR3 length: 14 residues. CDR3 amino acids: CALWDPLVGYKKLF. CDR3 nucleotides: TGTGCCTTGTGGGATCCCCTTGTCGGTTATAAGAAACTCTTT.

In its sample, this clone was seen a few times. It differs at one base from a far larger clone, so likely a read error. The chain combines TRGV9 with TRGJP. Germline CDR1 is GITISATS and CDR2 is ISYDGTV (reference sequence). The length of the CDR3 is 16 residues. In nucleotides, the CDR3 is TGTGCCTCGTGGGAGGTGCAAGAGTTGGGCAAAAAAATCAAGGTATTT. Encoded protein: CASWEVQELGKKIKVF.

This chain connects TRGV4 to TRGJ1 or TRGJ2. The V and J ends lost 4 bases and 4 bases, in that order; junction bases with no gene match: 4. The length of the CDR3 is 12 residues. CDR1 is EGSTGY and CDR2 is YDSYTSSV in the germline V gene. The CDR3 is CATWEGYYKKLF. The CDR3 region has the DNA TGTGCCACCTGGGAGGGATATTATAAGAAACTCTTT.

The CDR3 DNA sequence: TGTGCCACCTGGGACGGGCGAGGTTATAAGAAACTCTTT. This sequence encodes CATWDGRGYKKLF. V gene TRGV2 combines with J gene TRGJ1 or TRGJ2. The length of the CDR3 is 13 residues. Germline V gene data show CDR1 as EGSNGY and CDR2 as YDSYNSKV. V shed 0 bases and J 6 bases; nucleotides not matched to a gene: 5.

By sample share, this clone is large. The chain recombines TRGV4 with TRGJ1 or TRGJ2. This CDR3 is built from 13 residues. V gave up 0 bases and J gave up 5 bases; unmatched junction bases: 4. CDR1 and CDR2 (germline): EGSTGY, YDSYTSSV. The CDR3 DNA reads as TGTGCCACCTGGGATGGGCCGGATTATAAGAAACTCTTT. Protein product: CATWDGPDYKKLF.

In the case of this clone: This could be a read error, since a much larger clone is one nucleotide away. The chain recombines TRGV4 with TRGJ1 or TRGJ2. There are 13 residues in the CDR3. Germline CDR1 EGSTGY, CDR2 YDSYTSSV. The chain's CDR3 is CASWDGRSYKKLF. CDR3 bases: TGTGCCTCCTGGGATGGGCGTAGTTATAAGAAACTCTTT.

Worth noting for this clone: With a much larger clone just one base away, this may be a read error. The V and J genes are TRGV9 and TRGJP. This CDR3 region has 15 residues. Germline V gene data show CDR1 as GITISATS and CDR2 as ISYDGTV (reference sequence). The CDR3 DNA reads TGTGCCTTGTATTCTCAAGAGTGGGGCAAAAAAATCAAGGTATTT. It specifies CALYSQEWGKKIKVF.

This clone was counted a few times. The chain links TRGV4 to TRGJ1 or TRGJ2. From germline, CDR1 is EGSTGY and CDR2 YDSYTSSV. With 0 bases clipped from V and 5 bases from J, the junction kept 4 bases outside the gene matches. The CDR3 has 13 residues. CDR3 residues: CATWDGRNYKKLF. In DNA, the CDR3 is TGTGCCACCTGGGATGGGCGTAATTATAAGAAACTCTTT.

In its sample, this clone is large. Different DNA sequences within this sample yield the same CDR3. This rearrangement joins TRGV3 to TRGJ1 or TRGJ2. The CDR3 has 13 amino acids. CDR1 and CDR2 (germline): VTNTFY, YDVSTARD (reference sequence). V lost 0 bases, J lost 3 bases, and 2 bases stayed unmatched. For the CDR3, the DNA is TGTGCCACCTGGGACAGGCTTTATTATAAGAAACTCTTT. Protein sequence: CATWDRLYYKKLF.

This clone was seen a single time. A read error is possible here, since a much larger clone lies one base away. Other DNA sequences in the same sample also yield this CDR3. The chain has TRGV9 and TRGJ1 or TRGJ2. Losses at the gene ends were 3 bases for V and 6 bases for J; bases not matched to a gene: 8. Germline V gene lookup returns CDR1 GITISATS and CDR2 ISYDGTV (reference sequence). The length of the CDR3 is 13 residues. The chain's CDR3 is CALWEPVLYKKLF. The CDR3 coding sequence is TGTGCCTTGTGGGAGCCCGTGCTTTATAAGAAACTCTTT.

This clone is large by share. The gene calls are TRGV9 and TRGJ1 or TRGJ2. The germline V gene encodes CDR1 GITISATS and CDR2 ISYDGTV (reference sequence). This CDR3 is 12 amino acids long. The V segment lost 1 base and the J segment 11 bases; nucleotides outside the gene matches: 8. The CDR3 DNA follows: TGTGCCTTGTGGGAGGTCTCCGGGGAGAAACTCTTT. As protein: CALWEVSGEKLF.

The chain combines TRGV3 with TRGJ1 or TRGJ2. J was trimmed by 4 bases and V by 0 bases; bases with no gene match: 6. This CDR3 contains 14 residues. CDR1 VTNTFY and CDR2 YDVSTARD come from the germline V gene (reference sequence). CDR3: CATWDRQAYYKKLF. CDR3 DNA: TGTGCCACCTGGGACAGGCAGGCATATTATAAGAAACTCTTT.

By frequency in the sample, this clone is large (0.1 to 1%). The rearrangement uses TRGV4 and TRGJ1 or TRGJ2. The V gene end was trimmed by 4 bases and the J gene end by 0 bases; junction bases not matched to a gene: 3. The CDR3 has 13 amino acids. Per germline, CDR1 EGSTGY and CDR2 YDSYTSSV. The DNA for the CDR3 is TGTGCCACCTGGGACCGGAATTATTATAAGAAACTCTTT. Translation: CATWDRNYYKKLF.

This clone ranks as large. Distinct nucleotide sequences in the sample also encode this CDR3. The chain's CDR3 is CATWDGYYKKLF. The CDR3 DNA sequence: TGTGCCACCTGGGATGGTTATTATAAGAAACTCTTT. The V and J genes are TRGV4 and TRGJ1 or TRGJ2. V gave up 1 base and J gave up 3 bases; unmatched junction bases: 0. The germline CDR1 and CDR2 sequences are EGSTGY and YDSYTSSV. The CDR3 contains 12 residues.